This T cell receptor (beta chain) was identified in a study of OX40 agonist ivuxolimab in advanced cancers. V lost 3 bases, J lost 2 bases, and 13 bases stayed unmatched. CDR1 SGDLS and CDR2 YYNGEE come from the germline V gene. The CDR3 has 18 residues. In the case of this clone: The antigen remains unidentified. The same CDR3 can be traced to other DNA sequences in this sample.

The table came from immunoSEQ multiplex PCR; TCRdb's copy has only in-frame clones and leaves some out. This sample has under 90,000 clones, with 75% to 90% found just once. Overall study findings and caveats: Both CD4+ and CD8+ T cell populations in blood had undergone clonal expansion by week 6 at 0.1 to 3.0 mg/kg.

The sequence was collected from an adult with an advanced solid tumor such as melanoma, head and neck, liver or kidney cancer. This chain links TRBV9 with TRBJ2-7; 11 bases fit TRBD2. The sequencing used CD4+ or CD8+ T cells sorted from blood, collected in a trial of the OX40 agonist ivuxolimab. Written as DNA, the CDR3 is TGTGCCAGCAGCGACGGAACCGGGACTAGCGGAGGAACCTACGAGCAGTACTTC. It encodes CASSDGTGTSGGTYEQYF.